This T cell receptor beta chain was retrieved from a study of blood T cell repertoires in COVID-19. Study summary: Collection of acute and convalescent COVID-19 samples took place in the United States, Italy and Spain. T cells, B-cell-depleted T cells, or PBMCs supplied cDNA or gDNA.

The protocol was immunoSEQ multiplex PCR, while the TCRdb copy is restricted to in-frame clones and leaves out a portion. Here the sample spans roughly 360,000 clones, roughly 88% being singletons. The germline V gene has CDR1 SGHTA and CDR2 FQGTGA. V was shortened by 5 bases and J by 4 bases, with 17 bases between the two germline ends. The CDR3 runs 16 residues. Participant ages covered roughly 18 to 89 years across 24 US areas. The sequence derives from a woman in her twenties or thirties with acute COVID-19. The gene calls are TRBV7-3 and TRBJ2-2; the D gene is possibly TRBD2 (7 bases). Sequenced: PBMCs or T cells enriched from blood (not recorded which). CDR3 amino acids: CASSINHGGPTGELFF. The CDR3, as DNA: TGTGCCAGCAGCATAAACCACGGGGGGCCCACCGGGGAGCTGTTTTTT. Using reference TRBV7-3 and TRBJ2-2 for the parts outside the CDR3, the full variable domain is GAGVSQTPSNKVTEKGKYVELRCDPISGHTALYWYRQSLGQGPEFLIYFQGTGAADDSGLPNDRFFAVRPEGSVSTLKIQRTERGDSAVYLCASSINHGGPTGELFFGEGSRLTVL.